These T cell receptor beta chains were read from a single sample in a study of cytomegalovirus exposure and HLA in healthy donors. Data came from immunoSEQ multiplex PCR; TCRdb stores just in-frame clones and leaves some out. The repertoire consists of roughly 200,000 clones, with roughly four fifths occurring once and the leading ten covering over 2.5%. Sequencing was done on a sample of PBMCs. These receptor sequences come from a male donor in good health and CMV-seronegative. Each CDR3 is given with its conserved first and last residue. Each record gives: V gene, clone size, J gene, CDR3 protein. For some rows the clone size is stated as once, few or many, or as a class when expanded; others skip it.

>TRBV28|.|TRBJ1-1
CASSTRNAEAFF
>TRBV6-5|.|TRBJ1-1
CASSYSIVGQTTEAFF
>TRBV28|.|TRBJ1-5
CASSSPQAGYQPQHF
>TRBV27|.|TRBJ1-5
CASSLLGTHYSNQPQHF
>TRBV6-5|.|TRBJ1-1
CASRRQGANAEAFF
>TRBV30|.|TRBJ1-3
CAWRTGMGNTIYF
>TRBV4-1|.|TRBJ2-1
CASSQERSGVEQFF
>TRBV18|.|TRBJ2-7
CASSPGLPNEQYF
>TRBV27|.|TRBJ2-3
CASSLSSSDTQYF
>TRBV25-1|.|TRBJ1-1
CASKGVGGQGPRAFF
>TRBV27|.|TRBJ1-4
CASSLSGGVGFGGPNEKLFF
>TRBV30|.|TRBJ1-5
CAWRQGSQPQHF
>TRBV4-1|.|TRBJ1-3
CASSQYGETNSGNTIYF
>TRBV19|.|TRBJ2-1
CASSSPEGGFYNEQFF
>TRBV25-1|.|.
CASSDLTSGTFSSYEQYF
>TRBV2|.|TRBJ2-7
CATNRRDPYEQYF
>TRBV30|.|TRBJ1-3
CAWTTGGFGNTIYF
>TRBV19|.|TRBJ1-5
CASSINGGVRQPQHF
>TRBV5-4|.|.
CASSASSYEQYF
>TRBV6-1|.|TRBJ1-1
CASKQTQGPEAFF
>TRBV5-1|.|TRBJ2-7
CASSLVALAGDHEQYF
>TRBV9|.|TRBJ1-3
CASSVGDSRDGNTIYF
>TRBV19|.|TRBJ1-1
CASSGGGVNTEAFF
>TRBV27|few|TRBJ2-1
CASSRPGLEYNEQFF
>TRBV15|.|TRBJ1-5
CATSRGALRRGSNQPQHF
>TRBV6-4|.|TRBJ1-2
CASSETGEFGDYGYTF
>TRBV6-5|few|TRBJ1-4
CASTLGQGREKLFF
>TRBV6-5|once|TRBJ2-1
CASFSARGNEQFF
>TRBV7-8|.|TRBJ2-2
CASSPQQGAGGELFF
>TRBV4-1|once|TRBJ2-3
CASSQDESTDTQYF
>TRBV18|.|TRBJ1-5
CASSPEDSLNQPQHF
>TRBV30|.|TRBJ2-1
CAWSQQGEQFF
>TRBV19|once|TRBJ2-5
CASSGETQYF
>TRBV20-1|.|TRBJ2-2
CSASRSGELFF
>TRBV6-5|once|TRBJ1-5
CASSYSTGGKQPQHF
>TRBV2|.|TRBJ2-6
CASRLAGASGANVLTF
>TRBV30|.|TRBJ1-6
CAWNDGVTYNSPLHF
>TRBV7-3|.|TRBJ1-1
CASSPQGGREAFF